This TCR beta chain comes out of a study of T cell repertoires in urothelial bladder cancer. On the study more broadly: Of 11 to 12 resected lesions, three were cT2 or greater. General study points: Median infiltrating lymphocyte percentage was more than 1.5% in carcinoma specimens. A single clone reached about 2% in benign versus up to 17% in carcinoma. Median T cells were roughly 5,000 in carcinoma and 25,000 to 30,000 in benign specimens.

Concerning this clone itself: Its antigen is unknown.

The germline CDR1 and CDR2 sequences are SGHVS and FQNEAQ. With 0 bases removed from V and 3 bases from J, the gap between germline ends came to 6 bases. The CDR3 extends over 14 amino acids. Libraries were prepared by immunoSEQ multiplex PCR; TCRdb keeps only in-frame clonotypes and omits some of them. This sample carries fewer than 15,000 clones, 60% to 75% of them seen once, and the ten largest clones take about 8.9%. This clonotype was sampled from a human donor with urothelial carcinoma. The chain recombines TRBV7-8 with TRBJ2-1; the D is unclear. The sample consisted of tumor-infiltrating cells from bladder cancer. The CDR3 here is CASSLAVNYNEQFF. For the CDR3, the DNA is TGTGCCAGCAGCTTAGCAGTCAACTACAATGAGCAGTTCTTC. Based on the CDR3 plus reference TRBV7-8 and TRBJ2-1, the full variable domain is GAGVSQSPRYKVAKRGQDVALRCDPISGHVSLFWYQQALGQGPEFLTYFQNEAQLDKSGLPSDRFFAERPEGSVSTLKIQRTQQEDSAVYLCASSLAVNYNEQFFGPGTRLTVL.